One and the same sample provided the 22 T cell receptor beta chains below, sequenced in a study of Ad26.COV2.S vaccination and SARS-CoV-2 variants. The assay was immunoSEQ multiplex PCR, and TCRdb's table has in-frame clones only and misses some. The table includes approximately 350,000 clones, roughly 85% detected once. Treatment given: 15 to 20 received Ad26.COV2.S at low or high dose, single or two shots; about 5 received placebo; per-sample allocation not given. Day 63 after the first injection of vaccine or placebo was the sampling time. Source: peripheral blood, taken in a trial of Ad26.COV2.S vaccine versus placebo. These receptors were obtained from a person between 18 and 59 years old who received the Ad26.COV2.S COVID-19 vaccine or a placebo.

This chain links TRBV7-2 with TRBJ2-7; D tentatively fits TRBD1 or TRBD2 (5 bases each). V shed 3 bases and J shed 3 bases, with 15 bases lying between them. The germline CDR1 and CDR2 sequences are SGHTA and FQGNSA. The CDR3 runs to 15 residues. As DNA, the CDR3 is TGTGCCAGCAGCTTGGGGGTGGGATCGGTCTACGAGCAGTACTTC. It yields the protein CASSLGVGSVYEQYF.

The V call is TRBV5-5, the J call TRBJ2-7; TRBD2 is a possible D gene (5 bases). Germline V gene sequence: CDR1 SGHKS, CDR2 YYEKEE (reference sequence). CDR3 length: 15 residues. The V end was cut by 0 bases, the J end by 0 bases, with 10 bases between. The CDR3 nucleotides read TGTGCCAGCAGCTTGGGCACCGGGAACTCCTACGAGCAGTACTTC. It codes for CASSLGTGNSYEQYF.

The chain is built from TRBV6-2 or TRBV6-3 and TRBJ2-2; perhaps TRBD2 as D (5 bases). V was pared by 2 bases and J by 6 bases, with 25 bases between. Germline V lookup: CDR1 MNHEY, CDR2 SVGEGT. The CDR3 runs 19 residues. CDR3 nucleotides: TGTGCCAGCAGTTACACCGGGGTGTCCGGTTCTAGCCCTCCCGGGGAGCTGTTTTTT. It translates to CASSYTGVSGSSPPGELFF.

The chain links TRBV13 to TRBJ1-2; TRBD1 matches 10 bases. The ends lost 5 bases at V and 1 base at J; junction bases unmatched: 7. This CDR3 comprises 16 residues. The germline V gene has CDR1 PRHDT and CDR2 FYEKMQ (reference sequence). The CDR3 DNA reads TGTGCCAGCAGCAGCAGGGGACAGGGGAATAACTATGGCTACACCTTC. It codes for CASSSRGQGNNYGYTF.

The chain combines TRBV4-1 with TRBJ1-2; D is undetermined. Between the trimmed V and J ends, which lost 0 bases and 8 bases, there was a span of 10 bases. The germline V gene has CDR1 MGHRA and CDR2 YSYEKL. The CDR3 covers 13 residues. The CDR3, as DNA: TGCGCCAGCAGCCAAGAAGGGCTGGAGGGCTACACCTTC. Translated: CASSQEGLEGYTF.

This chain links TRBV27 with TRBJ1-1, with D possibly being TRBD1 (6 bases). The CDR3 loop spans 12 amino acids. Germline V CDR1 and CDR2: MNHEY, SMNVEV (reference sequence). V lost 3 bases to trimming and J lost 6 bases, with 8 bases between them. Here the CDR3 reads CASSFSGAEAFF. Here the CDR3 DNA reads TGTGCCAGCAGTTTTTCAGGGGCTGAAGCTTTCTTT.

The CDR3, as DNA: TGTGCCAGCAGCTTAGGCCCCAATCAGCCCCAGCATTTT. Encoded protein: CASSLGPNQPQHF. The V call is TRBV7-3, the J call TRBJ1-5; D ambiguous. V was pared by 2 bases and J by 3 bases, with 5 bases between. Germline CDR1 reads SGHTA; CDR2 reads FQGTGA. CDR3 length: 13 amino acids.

A single count supports this clone. The rearrangement links TRBV7-3 to TRBJ2-3; D possibly corresponds to TRBD2 (6 bases). Trimming removed 5 bases at V and 2 bases at J, with 11 bases between. From germline, CDR1 is SGHTA and CDR2 FQGTGA. The CDR3 totals 14 residues. The DNA of the CDR3 is TGTGCCAGCAGCGGTAGCGGCTACACAGATACGCAGTATTTT. Protein product: CASSGSGYTDTQYF.

This clone was found a few times. The identical CDR3 is also encoded by other nucleotide sequences in the sample. The chain employs TRBV5-1 and TRBJ1-2; D remains unclear. The length of the CDR3 is 14 residues. From germline, CDR1 is SGHRS and CDR2 YFSETQ. V was clipped by 1 base and J by 2 bases, with 9 bases between them. As DNA, the CDR3 is TGCGCCAGCAGCTTGCGGGGAACAAACTATGGCTACACCTTC. It yields the protein CASSLRGTNYGYTF.

The chain carries TRBV6-5 and TRBJ1-2; D possibly corresponds to TRBD1 (6 bases). With 4 bases removed from V and 8 bases from J, the gap between germline ends came to 17 bases. Germline CDR1 is MNHEY and CDR2 is SVGAGI. The CDR3 length is 14 residues. The CDR3 sequence is CASSSSPGDRGYTF. CDR3 bases: TGTGCCAGCAGTTCGTCCCCAGGGGACCGGGGCTACACCTTC.

V gene TRBV5-1 combines with J gene TRBJ2-2; 9 nucleotides align to TRBD2. This CDR3 has 16 residues. With 4 bases clipped from V and 5 bases from J, the junction kept 9 bases outside the gene matches. The germline V gene has CDR1 SGHRS and CDR2 YFSETQ. The CDR3 reads CASSPLAGAGTGELFF. In nucleotides, the CDR3 is TGCGCCAGCAGCCCCTTAGCGGGAGCGGGGACCGGGGAGCTGTTTTTT.

This chain joins TRBV4-1 and TRBJ2-7, with 7 bases fitting TRBD1. CDR3 length: 15 residues. CDR1 and CDR2 (germline): MGHRA, YSYEKL. V dropped 5 bases and J dropped 3; count of bases not matched to a gene: 10. The CDR3 DNA is TGCGCCAGCAGCATAAGACAGGGATTGGACTACGAGCAGTACTTC. Protein product: CASSIRQGLDYEQYF.

The chain couples TRBV11-2 to TRBJ1-2, with 8 bases identical to TRBD1. V lost 8 bases and J lost 8; bases outside the gene matches: 16. CDR3 size: 15 residues. Germline CDR1 is SGHAT and CDR2 is FQNNGV. As DNA, the CDR3 is TGTGCCAGCGCACTTGGGGACAGGCAGGGTCAGGGCTACACCTTC. Translating gives CASALGDRQGQGYTF.

The rearrangement links TRBV4-2 to TRBJ2-2, with 7 bases identical to TRBD1. V dropped 6 bases and J dropped 0; count of bases not matched to a gene: 7. The CDR3 runs 16 residues. Germline V CDR1 and CDR2: LGHNA, YNFKEQ. In nucleotides, the CDR3 is TGTGCCAGCAGAAGCCGACAGGGCTCGAACACCGGGGAGCTGTTTTTT. It encodes CASRSRQGSNTGELFF.

The rearrangement joins TRBV7-2 to TRBJ1-2; D not resolved. CDR3 length equals 12 residues. CDR1 is SGHTA, CDR2 FQGNSA, per germline. V was trimmed by 4 bases and J by 4 bases, leaving 7 bases between them. The CDR3 DNA reads TGTGCCAGCAGCTGGCATGGCTATGGCTACACCTTC. Amino acids: CASSWHGYGYTF.

To note about this clone: Within the sample, other DNA sequences also encode this same CDR3. V is TRBV12-3 or TRBV12-4 and J is TRBJ1-1; D unclear. Trimming shortened V by 3 bases and J by 1 base, and 3 bases separated the two germline ends. This CDR3 comprises 12 residues. CDR3 loop: CASSFGNTEAFF. In DNA form, the CDR3 reads TGTGCCAGCAGTTTTGGGAACACTGAAGCTTTCTTT.

V gene TRBV12-3 or TRBV12-4 combines with J gene TRBJ2-2; no definite D call. The length of the CDR3 is 12 residues. Trimming removed 5 bases at V and 4 bases at J, with 5 bases between. The CDR3 region has the DNA TGTGCCAGCAGTCCGGGCACCGGGGAGCTGTTTTTT. It is translated as CASSPGTGELFF.

The chain uses TRBV30 and TRBJ2-3; D possibly uses TRBD1 or TRBD2 (5 bases each). The CDR3 totals 13 residues. The germline V gene encodes CDR1 GTSNPN and CDR2 SVGIG (reference sequence). CDR3 protein: CVLTRGITDTQYF. For the CDR3, the DNA is TGTGTCCTAACTAGGGGAATAACAGATACGCAGTATTTT.

The chain combines TRBV19 with TRBJ2-1; D may be TRBD1 or TRBD2 (5 bases each). Trimming removed 5 bases from V and 7 bases from J, with 18 bases in between. Germline CDR1 is LNHDA and CDR2 is SQIVND (reference sequence). CDR3 length: 15 amino acids. The CDR3 region has the DNA TGTGCCAGTAGTGCCACCGGGACCCCCCGGAATGAGCAGTTCTTC. Protein product: CASSATGTPRNEQFF.

This chain joins TRBV3-1 (or the pseudogene TRBV3-2) and TRBJ2-3; TRBD2 matches at 9 bases. In germline, CDR1 is LGHDT, CDR2 YNNKEL (reference sequence). The junction had 11 bases not matched to a gene; V was cut back by 7 bases and J by 6 bases. The CDR3 sequence is 15 residues long. In DNA form, the CDR3 reads TGTGCCAGCAACGGTCCAGCGGGAGGTCCGGATACGCAGTATTTT. It specifies CASNGPAGGPDTQYF.

This sequence joins TRBV6-2 or TRBV6-3 and TRBJ1-5, with D unresolved. The CDR3 runs to 12 residues. Trimming took 6 bases from V and 5 from J, leaving 8 bases between them. Germline CDR1 MNHEY, CDR2 SVGEGT. CDR3 sequence (DNA): TGTGCCAGCAGCGCCCACTATCAGCCCCAGCATTTT. This sequence encodes CASSAHYQPQHF.

This chain uses TRBV29-1 with TRBJ2-3, with TRBD2 matching over 7 bases. The length of the CDR3 is 14 residues. From germline, CDR1 is SQVTM and CDR2 ANQGSEA. With 3 bases clipped from V and 1 base from J, the junction kept 4 bases outside the gene matches. CDR3 in DNA: TGCAGCGTTGAGAGAGCGGGGCGCACAGATACGCAGTATTTT. Translation: CSVERAGRTDTQYF.